This T cell receptor (beta chain) comes out of a study of human T cells and chemical hapten exposure. The overall study: All through the approximately 25-week study, the scalp of each patient received diphenylcyclopropenone doses weekly. Alopecia universalis, totalis or areata was present in patients who were mostly female. Study findings and constraints: The formation of large CDR3 similarity clusters by expanded TCRs significantly exceeded that of controls.

Of note for this clonotype: Its antigen is unidentified.

Trimming at V came to 5 bases and at J to 2 bases, leaving 9 bases not matched to a gene. Germline loops: CDR1 LNHDA, CDR2 SQIVND (reference sequence). The CDR3 is 16 residues long. TCRdb recomputed calls from the RACE reads with MiXCR, one row per CDR3 protein. Among tens of thousands of distinct CDR3 sequences, more than 9% were seen once, and the ten largest hold 20% to 30%. Time point here: patch test 3, about 24 weeks after DPC sensitization. Treatment here: therapeutic diphenylcyclopropenone sensitization with weekly scalp DPC. Total RNA was extracted from unfractionated whole blood. Non-pregnant alopecia patients aged 18 to 70, suitable for DPC therapy.

Here the sequenced sample was whole blood, taken in connection with sensitization to the hapten diphenylcyclopropenone (DPC). The chain has TRBV19 and TRBJ1-2; TRBD1 matches 9 bases. This sequence was found in a middle-aged man with alopecia areata. Some clones in this sample may be carry-over from other donors' samples. The CDR3 sequence is CASSLEQGARNYGYTF. DNA for the CDR3: TGTGCCAGTAGTTTGGAACAGGGGGCGCGCAACTATGGCTACACCTTC.